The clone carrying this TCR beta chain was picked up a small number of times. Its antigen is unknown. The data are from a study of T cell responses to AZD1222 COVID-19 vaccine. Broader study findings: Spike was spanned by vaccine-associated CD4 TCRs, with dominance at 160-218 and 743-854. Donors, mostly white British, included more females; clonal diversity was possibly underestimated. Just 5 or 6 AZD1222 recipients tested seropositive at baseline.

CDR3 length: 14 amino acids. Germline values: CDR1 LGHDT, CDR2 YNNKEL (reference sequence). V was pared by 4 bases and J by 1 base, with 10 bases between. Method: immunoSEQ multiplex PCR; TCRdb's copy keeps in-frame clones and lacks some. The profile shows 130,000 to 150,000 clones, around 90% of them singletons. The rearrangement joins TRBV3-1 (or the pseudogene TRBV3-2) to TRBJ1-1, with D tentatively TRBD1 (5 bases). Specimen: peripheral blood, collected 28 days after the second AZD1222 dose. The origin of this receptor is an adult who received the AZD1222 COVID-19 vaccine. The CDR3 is CASSPGLTNTEAFF. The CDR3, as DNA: TGTGCCAGCAGCCCAGGGTTGACGAACACTGAAGCTTTCTTT.